This T cell receptor (beta chain) was sequenced for a study of cytomegalovirus exposure and HLA in healthy donors. PCR amplification relied on 60 Vbeta primers (plus 13 Jbeta primers). Profiled with immunoSEQ multiplex PCR; TCRdb holds only in-frame clones, not every one. The table records 110,000 to 150,000 clones, just under 85% of them present only once. As concerns this clone: Its specificity is not known.

CDR1 is LGHNA and CDR2 is YSLEER in the germline V gene. This CDR3 comprises 15 residues. Trimming cost V 2 bases and J 5 bases, with 16 bases left between them. Study-level findings and limits: Later on, an analysis found that several of the most significant clusters appeared to be linked to common viral pathogens, which included parvovirus B19. A highly shared variant cluster was judged a likely technical artifact. Most TCR beta V segments were productive about 87% or about 30% of the time in an earlier analysis.

The rearrangement uses TRBV4-3 and TRBJ2-7, with D perhaps matching TRBD1 (7 bases). Sequences were obtained from PBMCs. This TCR was recovered from a woman in her 40s in good health and CMV-seronegative. The CDR3 sequence is CASSQRGTEKDEQYF. CDR3 bases: TGCGCCAGCAGCCAACGCGGGACAGAGAAAGACGAGCAGTACTTC.